What follows describes a single T cell receptor (beta chain). Authors' analysis steps: Quality scores were absent from the junction-only immunoSEQ sequences, so filtering differed. The repertoire was sequenced with immunoSEQ multiplex PCR; TCRdb's copy has only in-frame clones and lacks some. Clone size and the V and J calls come from that table; the DNA yielded D and trimming. The sample consists of over a million clones, about 76% of them appearing once. The entry originates in a study of shared clonotypes between healthy human individuals. Study-level information: The donor group consisted of a couple of women and a few men, aged 18 to 49.

The germline V gene encodes CDR1 MDHEN and CDR2 SYDVKM. The CDR3 loop spans 14 amino acids. Losses at the gene ends were 4 bases for V and 7 bases for J; bases not matched to a gene: 9. V is TRBV28 and J is TRBJ2-5; the match to TRBD1 covers 7 bases. The source material was memory CD4+ T cells sorted from blood. Sample subset: CD45RA-negative fraction. This receptor was obtained from a man between 18 and 29 years old in good health. CDR3 sequence: CASSYPDRAGTQYF. CDR3 nucleotides: TGTGCCAGCAGTTACCCAGACAGGGCCGGGACCCAGTACTTC.